Listed here are 10 T cell receptor beta chains from one sample, sequenced in a study of T cell responses to AZD1222 COVID-19 vaccine. Produced via immunoSEQ multiplex PCR; TCRdb's table is partial and in-frame only. The sample yields about 37,000 clones, roughly 90% seen once. Sequenced material: peripheral blood, taken on day 0 of AZD1222 vaccination. All receptors derive from an adult in good health.

CDR3 nucleotide sequence: TGTGCCAGCAGCCCCATAGGTAGCGGGGGGACAGATACGCAGTATTTT. Translating it yields CASSPIGSGGTDTQYF. V is TRBV4-2 and J is TRBJ2-3, with 10 bases aligning to TRBD2. Germline V CDR1 and CDR2: LGHNA, YNFKEQ. V lost 4 bases, J lost 3 bases, and 7 bases stayed unmatched. The CDR3 length is 16 residues.

This chain links TRBV4-2 with TRBJ2-5; 11 bases align to TRBD2. CDR1 and CDR2 (germline): LGHNA, YNFKEQ. The CDR3 extends over 15 amino acids. V dropped 0 bases and J dropped 5; count of bases not matched to a gene: 2. The CDR3 nucleotides are TGTGCCAGCAGCCAAGATAGCGGGGGGGCGGAGACCCAGTACTTC. This encodes CASSQDSGGAETQYF.

J is TRBJ2-4 and V is TRBV19, with 8 bases matching TRBD1. Per the germline V gene, CDR1 is LNHDA and CDR2 is SQIVND (reference sequence). CDR3 length: 15 residues. J gave up 0 bases and V 7 bases, and 5 bases lay outside the gene matches. CDR3 region: CASTPGTGAKNIQYF. In nucleotides, the CDR3 is TGTGCCAGTACCCCCGGGACAGGAGCCAAAAACATTCAGTACTTC.

The rearrangement uses TRBV20-1 and TRBJ2-7; 7 bases match TRBD2. Germline V gene data show CDR1 as DFQATT and CDR2 as SNEGSKA (reference sequence). The CDR3 extends over 11 amino acids. CDR3: CSTGGSYEQYF. Here the CDR3 DNA reads TGCAGCACCGGGGGGTCCTACGAGCAGTACTTC.

The chain has TRBV20-1 and TRBJ1-1; unclear D gene. The V gene lost 3 bases and the J gene lost 3 bases, with 11 bases spanning the gap. Germline CDR1 DFQATT, CDR2 SNEGSKA (reference sequence). The CDR3 covers 13 residues. CDR3 nucleotide sequence: TGCAGTGCTAGTGACACCATGGACACTGAAGCTTTCTTT. Translated, it gives CSASDTMDTEAFF.

This sequence joins TRBV7-2 and TRBJ1-5; 9 bases are shared with TRBD1. This CDR3 region has 17 residues. V lost 0 bases, J lost 1 base, and 4 bases stayed unmatched. Germline CDR1 and CDR2: SGHTA and FQGNSA. Written as DNA, the CDR3 is TGTGCCAGCAGCTTAGCCGGGACAGGGTACAGCAATCAGCCCCAGCATTTT. Translation gives CASSLAGTGYSNQPQHF.

This clone was counted a single time. The chain is built from TRBV4-1 and TRBJ1-6, with D hard to call. V shed 3 bases and J shed 7 bases, with 16 bases lying between them. Germline values: CDR1 MGHRA, CDR2 YSYEKL. This CDR3 contains 16 residues. CDR3 protein: CASSQIREQENSPLHF. For the CDR3, the DNA is TGCGCCAGCAGCCAGATCCGGGAGCAGGAAAATTCACCCCTCCACTTT.

J is TRBJ1-1 and V is TRBV18; no firm D call. The CDR3 loop spans 15 amino acids. CDR1 and CDR2 from the germline V gene are KGHSH and LQKENI. The V gene lost 1 base and the J gene lost 1 base, with 10 bases spanning the gap. The CDR3 coding sequence is TGTGCCAGCTCACCACTTAACATAGGGAACACTGAAGCTTTCTTT. Amino acids: CASSPLNIGNTEAFF.

J is TRBJ1-1 and V is TRBV5-8; D is ambiguous. V gave up 0 bases and J gave up 6 bases, with 15 bases separating them. Germline-derived CDR1 and CDR2 are SGHTS and YDEGEE. The CDR3 contains 15 residues. CDR3 nucleotide sequence: TGTGCCAGCAGCTTGGCCGAGGGTGAAAGCGCTGAAGCTTTCTTT. Protein product: CASSLAEGESAEAFF.

The chain is built from TRBV28 and TRBJ1-2, with 7 bases identical to TRBD1. Germline CDR1 is MDHEN and CDR2 is SYDVKM. Germline trimming cut 7 bases from V and 2 bases from J; bases unmatched to any gene: 7. This CDR3 spans 14 amino acids. The CDR3 sequence: CASKTGGQNYGYTF. CDR3 coding DNA: TGTGCCAGCAAAACCGGGGGACAGAACTATGGCTACACCTTC.